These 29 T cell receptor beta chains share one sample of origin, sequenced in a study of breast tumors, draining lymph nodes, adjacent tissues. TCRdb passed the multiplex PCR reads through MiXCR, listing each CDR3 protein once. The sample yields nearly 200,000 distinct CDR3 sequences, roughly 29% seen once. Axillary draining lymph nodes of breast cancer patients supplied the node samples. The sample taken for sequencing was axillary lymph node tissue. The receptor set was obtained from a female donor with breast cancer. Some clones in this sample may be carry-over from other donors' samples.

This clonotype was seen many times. The CDR3 spells CATSRDPGRQETQYF. Written as DNA, the CDR3 is TGTGCCACCAGCAGAGATCCGGGACGCCAAGAGACCCAGTACTTC. This chain joins TRBV15 and TRBJ2-5, with D perhaps TRBD1 or TRBD2 (5 bases each). Trimming removed 0 bases from V and 1 base from J, with 9 bases in between. The CDR3 has 15 residues. CDR1 LNHNV and CDR2 YYDKDF come from the germline V gene (reference sequence).

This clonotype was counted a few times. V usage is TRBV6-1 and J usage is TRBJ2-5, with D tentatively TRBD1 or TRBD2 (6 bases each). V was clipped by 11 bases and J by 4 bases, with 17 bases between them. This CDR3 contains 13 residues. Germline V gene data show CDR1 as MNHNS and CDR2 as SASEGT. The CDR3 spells CAGGPVGGETQYF. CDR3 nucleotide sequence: TGTGCCGGGGGGCCAGTCGGGGGAGAGACCCAGTACTTC.

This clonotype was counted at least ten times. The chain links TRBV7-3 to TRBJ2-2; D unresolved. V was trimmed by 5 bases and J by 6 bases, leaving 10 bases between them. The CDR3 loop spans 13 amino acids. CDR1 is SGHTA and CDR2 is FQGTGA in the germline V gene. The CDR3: CASSQARAGELFF. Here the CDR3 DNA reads TGTGCCAGCAGCCAGGCAAGGGCCGGGGAGCTGTTTTTT.

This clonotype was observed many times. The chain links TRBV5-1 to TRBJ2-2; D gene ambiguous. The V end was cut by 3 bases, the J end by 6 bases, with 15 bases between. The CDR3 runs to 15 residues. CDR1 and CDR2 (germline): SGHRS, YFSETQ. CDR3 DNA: TGCGCCAGCAGCTCTCAGCCGGACGCCGCCGGGGAGCTGTTTTTT. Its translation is CASSSQPDAAGELFF.

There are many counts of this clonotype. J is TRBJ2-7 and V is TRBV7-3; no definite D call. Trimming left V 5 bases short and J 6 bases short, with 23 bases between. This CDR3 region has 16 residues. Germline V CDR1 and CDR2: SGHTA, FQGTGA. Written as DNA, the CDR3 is TGTGCCAGCAGCAAATCTTCCCCCCTTACCGGGTCCGAGCAGTACTTC. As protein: CASSKSSPLTGSEQYF.

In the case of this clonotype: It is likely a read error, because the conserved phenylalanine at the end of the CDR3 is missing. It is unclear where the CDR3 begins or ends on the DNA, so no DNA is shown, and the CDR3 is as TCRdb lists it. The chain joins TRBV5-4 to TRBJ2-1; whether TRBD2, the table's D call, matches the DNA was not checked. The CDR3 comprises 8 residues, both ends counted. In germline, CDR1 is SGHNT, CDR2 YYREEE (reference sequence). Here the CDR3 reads CASSFGGS.

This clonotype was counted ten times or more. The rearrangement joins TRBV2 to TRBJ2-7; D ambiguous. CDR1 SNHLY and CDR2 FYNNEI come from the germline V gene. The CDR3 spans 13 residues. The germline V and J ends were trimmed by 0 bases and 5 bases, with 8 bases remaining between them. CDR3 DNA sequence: TGTGCCAGCAGTGAAGCGCTTCGCGACGAGCAGTACTTC. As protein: CASSEALRDEQYF. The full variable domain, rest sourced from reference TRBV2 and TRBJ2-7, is EPEVTQTPSHQVTQMGQEVILRCVPISNHLYFYWYRQILGQKVEFLVSFYNNEISEKSEIFDDQFSVERPDGSNFTLKIRSTKLEDSAMYFCASSEALRDEQYFGPGTRLTVT.

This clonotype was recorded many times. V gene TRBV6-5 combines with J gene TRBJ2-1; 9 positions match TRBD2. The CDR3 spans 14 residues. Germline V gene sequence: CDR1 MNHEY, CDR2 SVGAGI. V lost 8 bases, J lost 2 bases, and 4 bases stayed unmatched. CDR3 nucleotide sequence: TGTGCCAGCCGGACTAGCGAAACCTACAATGAGCAGTTCTTC. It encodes CASRTSETYNEQFF.

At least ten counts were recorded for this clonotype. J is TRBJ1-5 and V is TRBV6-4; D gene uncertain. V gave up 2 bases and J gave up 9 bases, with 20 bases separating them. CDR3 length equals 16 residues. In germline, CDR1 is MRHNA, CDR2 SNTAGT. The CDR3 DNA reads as TGTGCCAGCAGTGACCACCAGTCAGGCTGTGGAAGGCCCCAGCATTTT. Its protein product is CASSDHQSGCGRPQHF.

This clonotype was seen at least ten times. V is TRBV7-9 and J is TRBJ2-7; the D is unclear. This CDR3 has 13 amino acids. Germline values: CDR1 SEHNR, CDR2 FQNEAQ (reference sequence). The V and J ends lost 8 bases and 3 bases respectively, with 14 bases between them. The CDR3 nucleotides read TGTGCCAGCCAGAAAGGCAGAGGCTACGAGCAGTACTTC. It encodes CASQKGRGYEQYF.

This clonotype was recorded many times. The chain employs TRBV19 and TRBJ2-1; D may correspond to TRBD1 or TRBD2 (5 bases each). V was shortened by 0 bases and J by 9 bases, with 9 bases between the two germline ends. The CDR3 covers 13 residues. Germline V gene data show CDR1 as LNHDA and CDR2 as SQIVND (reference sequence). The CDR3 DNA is TGTGCCAGTAGTATAGAAACTAGGGGTGAGCAGTTCTTC. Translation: CASSIETRGEQFF.

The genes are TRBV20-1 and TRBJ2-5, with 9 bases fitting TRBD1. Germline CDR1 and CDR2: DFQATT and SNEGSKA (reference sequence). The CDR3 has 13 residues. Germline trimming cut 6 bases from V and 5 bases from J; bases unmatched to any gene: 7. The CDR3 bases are TGCAGTGCGGAAACAGGGGGCATGGAGACCCAGTACTTC. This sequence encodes CSAETGGMETQYF.

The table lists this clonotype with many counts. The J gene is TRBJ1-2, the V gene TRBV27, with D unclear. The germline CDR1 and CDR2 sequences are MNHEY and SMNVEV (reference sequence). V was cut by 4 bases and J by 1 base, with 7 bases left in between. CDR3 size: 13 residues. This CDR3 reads CASSYGVNYGYTF. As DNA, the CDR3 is TGTGCCAGCAGTTACGGGGTTAACTATGGCTACACCTTC.

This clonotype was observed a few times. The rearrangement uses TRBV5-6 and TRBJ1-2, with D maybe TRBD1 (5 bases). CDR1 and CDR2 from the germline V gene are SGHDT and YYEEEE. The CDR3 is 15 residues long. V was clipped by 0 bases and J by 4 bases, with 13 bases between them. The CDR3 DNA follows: TGTGCCAGCAGCTTGGGGGCCGGGGGGGGCTATGGCTACACCTTC. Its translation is CASSLGAGGGYGYTF.

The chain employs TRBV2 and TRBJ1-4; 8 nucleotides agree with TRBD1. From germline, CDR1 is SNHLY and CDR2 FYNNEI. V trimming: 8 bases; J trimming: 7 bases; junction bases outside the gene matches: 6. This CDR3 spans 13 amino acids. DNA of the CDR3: TGTGCCAGCCGGACAGGGATCGGTGAAAAACTGTTTTTT. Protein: CASRTGIGEKLFF.

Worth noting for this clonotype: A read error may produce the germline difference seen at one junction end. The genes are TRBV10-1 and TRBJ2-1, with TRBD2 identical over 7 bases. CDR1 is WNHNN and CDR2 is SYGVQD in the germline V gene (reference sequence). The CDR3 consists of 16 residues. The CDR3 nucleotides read TGCGCCGGCAGTGCCCTCGCGGGAGTTTCCTACAATGAGCAGTTCTTC. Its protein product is CAGSALAGVSYNEQFF.

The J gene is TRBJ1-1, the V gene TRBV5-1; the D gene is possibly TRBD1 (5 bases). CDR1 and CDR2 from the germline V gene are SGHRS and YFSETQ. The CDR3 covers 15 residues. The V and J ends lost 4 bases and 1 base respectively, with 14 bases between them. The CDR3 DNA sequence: TGCGCCAGCAGCCGGGGGGAACACCCGAACACTGAAGCTTTCTTT. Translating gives CASSRGEHPNTEAFF.

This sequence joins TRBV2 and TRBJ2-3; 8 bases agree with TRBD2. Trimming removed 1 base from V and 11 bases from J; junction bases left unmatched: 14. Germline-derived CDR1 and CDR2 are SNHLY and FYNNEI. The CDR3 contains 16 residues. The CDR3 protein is CASSEDTGGRYNEQYF. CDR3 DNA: TGTGCCAGCAGTGAAGATACGGGAGGGCGCTACAATGAGCAGTATTTT.

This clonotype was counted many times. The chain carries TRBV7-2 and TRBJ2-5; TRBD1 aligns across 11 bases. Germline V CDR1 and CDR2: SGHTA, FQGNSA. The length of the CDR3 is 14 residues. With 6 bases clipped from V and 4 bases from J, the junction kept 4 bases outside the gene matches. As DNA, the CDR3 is TGTGCCAGCAGATCGGACAGGGGGCGAGAGACCCAGTACTTC. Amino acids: CASRSDRGRETQYF.

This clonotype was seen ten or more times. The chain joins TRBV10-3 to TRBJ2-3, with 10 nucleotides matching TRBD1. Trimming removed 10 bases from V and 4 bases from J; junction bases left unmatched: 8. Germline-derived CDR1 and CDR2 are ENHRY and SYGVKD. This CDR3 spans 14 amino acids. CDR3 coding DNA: TGTGCCAGTAGGACAGGGGGGCTCTCAGATACGCAGTATTTT. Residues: CASRTGGLSDTQYF.

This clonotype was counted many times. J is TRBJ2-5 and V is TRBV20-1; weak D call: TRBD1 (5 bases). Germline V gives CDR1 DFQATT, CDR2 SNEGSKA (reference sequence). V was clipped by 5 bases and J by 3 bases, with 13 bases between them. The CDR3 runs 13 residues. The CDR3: CSAGAIWKETQYF. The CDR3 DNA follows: TGCAGTGCTGGGGCTATATGGAAAGAGACCCAGTACTTC.

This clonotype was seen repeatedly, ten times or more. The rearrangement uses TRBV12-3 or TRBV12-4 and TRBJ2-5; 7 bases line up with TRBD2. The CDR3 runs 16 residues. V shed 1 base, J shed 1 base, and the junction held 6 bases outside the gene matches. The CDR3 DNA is TGTGCCAGCAGTTTAGTCTCTAGCGGCCCCCAAGAGACCCAGTACTTC. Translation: CASSLVSSGPQETQYF.

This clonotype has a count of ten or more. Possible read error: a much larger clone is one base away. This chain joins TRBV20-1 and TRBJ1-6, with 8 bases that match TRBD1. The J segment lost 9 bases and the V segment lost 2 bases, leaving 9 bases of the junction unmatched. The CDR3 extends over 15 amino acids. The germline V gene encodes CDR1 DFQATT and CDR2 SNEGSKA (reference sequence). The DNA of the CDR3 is TGCAGTGCTAGATCGGGACAGGACCCTTCTTCACCCCTCCACTTT. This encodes CSARSGQDPSSPLHF.

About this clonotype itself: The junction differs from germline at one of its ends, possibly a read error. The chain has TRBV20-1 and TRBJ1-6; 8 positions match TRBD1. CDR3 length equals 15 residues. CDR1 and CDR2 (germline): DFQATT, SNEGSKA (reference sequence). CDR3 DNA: TGCAGTGCTAGAGGGACAGGGACTTATAATCCACCCCTCCACTTT. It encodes CSARGTGTYNPPLHF.

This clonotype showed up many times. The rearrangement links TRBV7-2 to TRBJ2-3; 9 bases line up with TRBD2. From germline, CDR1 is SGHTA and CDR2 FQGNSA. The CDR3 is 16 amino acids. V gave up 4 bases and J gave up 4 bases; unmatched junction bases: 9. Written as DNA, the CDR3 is TGTGCCAGCAGCTCATACTCAGCGGGAGGTGCAGATACGCAGTATTTT. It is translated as CASSSYSAGGADTQYF.

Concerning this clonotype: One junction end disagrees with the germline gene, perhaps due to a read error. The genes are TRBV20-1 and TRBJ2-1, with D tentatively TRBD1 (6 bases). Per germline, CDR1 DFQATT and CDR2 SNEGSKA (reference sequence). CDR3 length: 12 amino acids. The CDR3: CSAEGQYDEPFF. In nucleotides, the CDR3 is TGCAGTGCCGAAGGACAGTACGATGAGCCGTTCTTC.

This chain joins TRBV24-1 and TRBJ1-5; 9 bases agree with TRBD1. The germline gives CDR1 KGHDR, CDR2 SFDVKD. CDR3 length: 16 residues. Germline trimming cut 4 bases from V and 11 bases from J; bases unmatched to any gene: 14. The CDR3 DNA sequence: TGTGCCACCAGTGACACCCTGACAGGGGGGGAAGAGACCCAGCATTTT. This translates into CATSDTLTGGEETQHF.

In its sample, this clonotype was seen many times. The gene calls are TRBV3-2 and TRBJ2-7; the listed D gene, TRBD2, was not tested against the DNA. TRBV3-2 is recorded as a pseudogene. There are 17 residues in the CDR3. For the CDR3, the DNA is TGTGCCAGCAGCCCCGGGACTAGCGGGAGGGCCACCTACGAGCAGTACTTC. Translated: CASSPGTSGRATYEQYF.

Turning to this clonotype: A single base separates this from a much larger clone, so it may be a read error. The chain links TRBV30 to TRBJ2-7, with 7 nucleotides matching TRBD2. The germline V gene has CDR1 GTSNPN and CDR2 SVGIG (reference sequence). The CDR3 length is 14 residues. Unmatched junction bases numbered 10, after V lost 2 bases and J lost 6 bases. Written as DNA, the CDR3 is TGTGCCTGGAGTCTTACGGGGGGTTCGCCCGAGCAGTACTTC. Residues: CAWSLTGGSPEQYF.